This TCR beta chain was sequenced in a study of blood T cell repertoires in COVID-19 (dated by TCRdb to about 2020). Concerning the study at large: Collaborator samples came from the United States, Italy and Spain and covered acute and convalescent phases of COVID-19. The prospective study material was composed of cDNA or gDNA derived from T cells, B-cell-depleted T cells, or PBMCs. The dataset comprised deeply sampled blood TCRbeta repertoires from subjects exposed to, actively infected with, or recovered from COVID-19. The repertoires were released in a freely available public database intended as a resource for research on the immune response to SARS-CoV-2. Samples were obtained from the ongoing ImmuneRACE study (first 160 participants) and from about 1,300 subjects provided by 6 global collaborators. The sample metadata nearly always contained a de-identified subject ID, COVID-19 status, age in years and sex. Where available, HLA class I and class II types were taken from metadata supplied by the sample provider and were not determined by assay-based typing.

Notes on this clone: The antigen it recognizes is unknown. One base away there is no much larger clone; base qualities are not given.

Collaborating institutions collected whole blood in K2EDTA tubes following their own protocols. For TCRbeta analysis, collaborators shipped samples in one of three forms: frozen whole blood, isolated PBMCs, or DNA extracted from either of those sample types. TCRbeta CDR3 regions were amplified from genomic DNA using the immunoSEQ Assay, a bias-controlled multiplex PCR. For the original study's pipeline: The number of nucleated cells in each sample was estimated by amplification of reference gene primers within the assay. To quantify the absolute abundance of each unique TCRbeta CDR3 rearrangement, sequence reads were collapsed and filtered. Productive Simpson clonality was computed per sample as the square root of Simpson's diversity index over productive rearrangements. The source is immuneACCESS, and TCRdb retained only in-frame sequences with V and J called. Part of the clones is not carried over; for the studies checked, unresolved V genes explain less than half of this, and the remainder is unexplained. Clone size and the V and J calls come from that table; the DNA yielded D and trimming. This sample holds tens of thousands of clones; 78% were observed only once. About 25% of the sample is in the top ten clones.

The CDR3 numbers 16 residues from cysteine through phenylalanine. Only the CDR3 DNA is retained, 48 bases long and in frame from the first base. The germline V gene sets CDR1 to MGHRA and CDR2 to YSYEKL. V has 1 base trimmed and J has 5 bases trimmed; junction bases matching no gene number 6. Study-wide findings and limitations: The amount of clinical and demographic metadata varied by source and participant and was provided uncurated.

This TCR was recovered from a human donor in a cohort sampled during active COVID-19. Sequenced: peripheral blood. The chain couples TRBV4-1 to TRBJ1-5, and TRBD1 matches 9 of the central bases. The CDR3 reads CASSQVGTGTDQPQHF. The nucleotides are TGCGCCAGCAGCCAAGTCGGGACAGGGACGGATCAGCCCCAGCATTTT.